This T cell receptor (beta chain) was sequenced during a study of cytomegalovirus exposure and HLA in healthy donors. Study information: An early release of data contained roughly 90 million unique TCRs, which came from HLA-typed donors. Study findings and constraints: As immune exposure information, only CMV serostatus was available. A later analysis linked a missense variant in DCLRE1C to the trimming of TCR beta V and J genes.

It was with 60 Vbeta and 13 Jbeta primers that the PCR ran. Measured with immunoSEQ multiplex PCR; TCRdb has only the in-frame clones, and not every one. Of 140,000 or so clones listed, 75% to 85% are singletons. These donors, healthy bone marrow donors, were studied. Remarks on this clone: What it binds is unknown.

V gave up 2 bases and J gave up 10 bases, with 13 bases separating them. The CDR3 covers 14 residues. Germline V gene data show CDR1 as SGHNT and CDR2 as YYREEE (reference sequence). The sequenced sample consisted of PBMCs. The TCR was taken from a man aged 35-49 years in good health and CMV-seronegative. V gene TRBV5-4 combines with J gene TRBJ1-6, with D possibly TRBD1 on 6 matching bases. CDR3 in amino acids: CASSLGIGQSPLHF. The CDR3 DNA is TGTGCCAGCAGCTTAGGGATAGGACAGTCACCCCTCCACTTT. Using reference TRBV5-4 and TRBJ1-6 for the parts outside the CDR3, the full variable domain is ETGVTQSPTHLIKTRGQQVTLRCSSQSGHNTVSWYQQALGQGPQFIFQYYREEENGRGNFPPRFSGLQFPNYSSELNVNALELDDSALYLCASSLGIGQSPLHFGNGTRLTVT.